Presented here are 17 T cell receptor beta chains from one specimen sequenced in a study of blood T cell repertoires in COVID-19. Clones were sequenced by immunoSEQ multiplex PCR, and TCRdb holds only the in-frame ones, with some missing. The sample holds 200,000 to 250,000 clones, 84% seen once. Material for sequencing was peripheral blood. The receptors were gathered from a woman in her forties who had recovered from COVID-19.

J is TRBJ1-3 and V is TRBV6-6; D call uncertain. V was clipped by 6 bases and J by 4 bases, with 10 bases between them. This CDR3 has 13 residues. Germline V gene data show CDR1 as MNHNY and CDR2 as SVGAGI (reference sequence). The CDR3 reads CASSLHPGNTIYF. In DNA, the CDR3 is TGTGCCAGCAGCTTACACCCCGGAAACACCATATATTTT.

The CDR3 region is CASSLQGHQPQHF. The CDR3 bases are TGTGCCAGCAGCTTACAGGGGCATCAGCCCCAGCATTTT. The J gene is TRBJ1-5, the V gene TRBV7-2; D may be TRBD1 (6 bases). V shed 2 bases and J shed 5 bases, with 7 bases lying between them. Germline lookup yields CDR1 SGHTA and CDR2 FQGNSA. This CDR3 is 13 amino acids long. The variable domain in full, with the rest retrieved from reference TRBV7-2 and TRBJ1-5, is GAGVSQSPSNKVTEKGKDVELRCDPISGHTALYWYRQSLGQGLEFLIYFQGNSAPDKSGLPSDRFSAERTGGSVSTLTIQRTQQEDSAVYLCASSLQGHQPQHFGDGTRLSIL.

The chain joins TRBV19 to TRBJ1-1; D is possibly TRBD1 (6 bases). Per germline, CDR1 LNHDA and CDR2 SQIVND (reference sequence). V shed 3 bases and J shed 10 bases, with 24 bases lying between them. The CDR3 sequence is 16 residues long. The CDR3 loop reads CASSIGPKRDNAVAFF. Here the CDR3 DNA reads TGTGCCAGTAGTATCGGACCCAAACGGGACAATGCAGTAGCTTTCTTT.

This clone has a single count. The chain has TRBV27 and TRBJ2-6, with D possibly being TRBD2 (6 bases). The germline V gene encodes CDR1 MNHEY and CDR2 SMNVEV (reference sequence). V was clipped by 3 bases and J by 1 base, with 13 bases between them. The CDR3 is 17 residues long. The CDR3 spells CASSFSGLLSGANVLTF. CDR3 DNA sequence: TGTGCCAGCAGTTTTTCAGGACTACTTTCTGGGGCCAACGTCCTGACTTTC.

This clone was counted a few times. CDR3 nucleotides: TGTGCCAGCAGCCAAGACCCAGGCTCGGGGAACTATGGCTACACCTTC. Amino acid sequence: CASSQDPGSGNYGYTF. The chain couples TRBV4-2 to TRBJ1-2, with D unclear. Trimming removed 0 bases at V and 2 bases at J, with 13 bases between. The CDR3 extends over 16 amino acids. Germline V CDR1 and CDR2: LGHNA, YNFKEQ.

This clone has only a few counts. CDR3: CASSVLMTGELFF. The CDR3 bases are TGCGCCAGCAGTGTTCTAATGACCGGGGAGCTGTTTTTT. The chain is built from TRBV10-1 and TRBJ2-2, with D unresolved. This CDR3 spans 13 amino acids. Germline lookup yields CDR1 WNHNN and CDR2 SYGVQD (reference sequence). V was trimmed by 4 bases and J by 5 bases, leaving 8 bases between them.

The V call is TRBV29-1, the J call TRBJ2-7; D perhaps matches TRBD1 (6 bases). Germline CDR1 reads SQVTM; CDR2 reads ANQGSEA. The CDR3 loop spans 11 amino acids. The V end lost 3 bases, the J end lost 6 bases, and 9 bases lay between the germline ends. Here the CDR3 reads CSVELGGEQYF. The CDR3 DNA follows: TGCAGCGTTGAGTTAGGGGGCGAGCAGTACTTC.

A single count supports this clone. V gene TRBV10-3 combines with J gene TRBJ1-3; TRBD1 agrees at 7 bases. Germline CDR1 is ENHRY and CDR2 is SYGVKD. The V segment lost 7 bases and the J segment 2 bases; nucleotides outside the gene matches: 2. The length of the CDR3 is 13 residues. This CDR3 is CAITGTAGNTIYF. The CDR3 DNA follows: TGTGCCATCACCGGGACAGCTGGAAACACCATATATTTT.

The V call is TRBV4-3, the J call TRBJ1-1; maybe TRBD1 (6 bases). This CDR3 comprises 14 residues. Germline lookup yields CDR1 LGHNA and CDR2 YSLEER. The ends were cut back, 4 bases at V and 8 bases at J, with 17 bases in the middle. This CDR3 reads CASSPAIGGAEAFF. For the CDR3, the DNA is TGCGCCAGCAGCCCGGCGATTGGGGGGGCCGAAGCTTTCTTT.

The chain couples TRBV28 to TRBJ2-7; 8 nucleotides line up with TRBD1. Trimming cost V 5 bases and J 5 bases; bases outside gene matches: 11. The CDR3 has 15 residues. Germline lookup yields CDR1 MDHEN and CDR2 SYDVKM. The CDR3 loop reads CASSLPRTGTNEQYF. CDR3 nucleotide sequence: TGTGCCAGCAGTCTCCCGAGGACAGGGACGAACGAGCAGTACTTC.

This clone appeared a few times. The chain couples TRBV15 to TRBJ1-2; D possibly corresponds to TRBD1 (5 bases). The germline V gene encodes CDR1 LNHNV and CDR2 YYDKDF (reference sequence). Trimming left V 8 bases short and J 2 bases short, with 6 bases between. CDR3 size: 11 residues. CDR3 sequence: CATSGNYGYTF. DNA for the CDR3: TGTGCCACCTCAGGGAACTATGGCTACACCTTC. Full variable domain (rest looked up from reference TRBV15 and TRBJ1-2): DAMVIQNPRYQVTQFGKPVTLSCSQTLNHNVMYWYQQKSSQAPKLLFHYYDKDFNNEADTPDNFQSRRPNTSFCFLDIRSPGLGDTAMYLCATSGNYGYTFGSGTRLTVV.

The chain carries TRBV5-6 and TRBJ2-3, with D maybe TRBD2 (5 bases). V shed 4 bases and J shed 1 base, with 16 bases lying between them. The length of the CDR3 is 16 residues. Germline V gene data show CDR1 as SGHDT and CDR2 as YYEEEE. The DNA of the CDR3 is TGTGCCAGCAGCCGTGTATTGGTCGGGGGCACAGATACGCAGTATTTT. It yields the protein CASSRVLVGGTDTQYF.

The V and J genes are TRBV5-1 and TRBJ1-1; 7 positions agree with TRBD1. The CDR3 is made up of 14 amino acids. Trimming removed 1 base from V and 4 bases from J; junction bases left unmatched: 4. Germline V lookup: CDR1 SGHRS, CDR2 YFSETQ. The CDR3 DNA reads as TGCGCCAGCAGCTTGTTATCAGGGGGCACTGAAGCTTTCTTT. Translation gives CASSLLSGGTEAFF.

The chain combines TRBV7-3 with TRBJ2-3; TRBD1 might be the D (6 bases). Germline CDR1 SGHTA, CDR2 FQGTGA. Trimming pared 4 bases from V and 3 bases from J, leaving 20 bases between. CDR3 length: 17 amino acids. This chain's CDR3 is CASSSRSRTDKTDTQYF. The CDR3 DNA follows: TGTGCCAGCAGCTCGAGGTCTAGGACAGACAAAACAGATACGCAGTATTTT.

This chain uses TRBV9 with TRBJ1-5, with D possibly matching TRBD1 (5 bases). Germline-derived CDR1 and CDR2 are SGDLS and YYNGEE. Trimming removed 2 bases at V and 6 bases at J, with 9 bases between. The CDR3 totals 13 residues. As DNA, the CDR3 is TGTGCCAGCAGCGTGGGGCTTGGTCAGCCCCAGCATTTT. It encodes CASSVGLGQPQHF. Full variable domain (remainder filled in from reference TRBV9 and TRBJ1-5): DSGVTQTPKHLITATGQRVTLRCSPRSGDLSVYWYQQSLDQGLQFLIQYYNGEERAKGNILERFSAQQFPDLHSELNLSSLELGDSALYFCASSVGLGQPQHFGDGTRLSIL.

This clone was picked up many times. The rearrangement uses TRBV6-5 and TRBJ2-7, with a possible D match to TRBD1 (5 bases). This CDR3 contains 14 residues. In germline, CDR1 is MNHEY, CDR2 SVGAGI. The V end lost 6 bases, the J end lost 5 bases, and 17 bases lay between the germline ends. DNA of the CDR3: TGTGCCAGCAGCAGCCTAGGACACCCACACGAGCAGTACTTC. Its protein is CASSSLGHPHEQYF.

This clone was seen a handful of times. V usage is TRBV9 and J usage is TRBJ1-6, with D unresolved. Germline V CDR1 and CDR2: SGDLS, YYNGEE. Trimming shortened V by 5 bases and J by 10 bases, and 16 bases separated the two germline ends. The CDR3 contains 14 residues. DNA for the CDR3: TGTGCCAGCAGTCCTACCTCCCGCGAGTCACCCCTCCACTTT. This encodes CASSPTSRESPLHF. The full variable domain, completed using reference TRBV9 and TRBJ1-6, is DSGVTQTPKHLITATGQRVTLRCSPRSGDLSVYWYQQSLDQGLQFLIQYYNGEERAKGNILERFSAQQFPDLHSELNLSSLELGDSALYFCASSPTSRESPLHFGNGTRLTVT.